This TCR beta chain was profiled in a study of T cell repertoires in cytomegalovirus infection. About the research overall: CMV infection plus the matching HLA type was flagged by public TCR beta signatures. Study findings and constraints: There were carriers of CMV plus the relevant HLA, and cumulative public TCR beta family frequency identified them. Clonotype analysis showed dominance of the ex vivo response by HLA-C-restricted CMV-specific TCR beta clonotypes.

This clonotype has a count of ten or more. Its antigen is unknown. TCRdb analysed the reads with MiXCR anew, one entry per CDR3 protein. The sample consists of over 200,000 distinct CDR3 sequences, approximately 13% of them appearing once. Germline CDR1 reads LNHDA; CDR2 reads SQIVND (reference sequence). This CDR3 has 13 residues. The V and J ends lost 4 bases and 5 bases respectively, with 11 bases between them. The specimen sequenced was PBMCs. This chain links TRBV19 with TRBJ1-1, with unresolved D. This clonotype was obtained from a human donor in good health (CMV status not recorded). Some clones in this sample may be carry-over from other donors' samples. This CDR3 is CASSKAVRTEAFF. The DNA for the CDR3 is TGTGCCAGTAGTAAGGCGGTGAGGACTGAAGCTTTCTTT.